This entry lists 15 T cell receptor beta chains sequenced from one sample in a study of regulatory T cells in long-lasting Graves disease (dated by TCRdb to the early 2020s). The library was produced with multiplex PCR. The sequencer listed for this sample is Illumina HiSeq 4000. CDR3 regions were amplified by Arm-PCR with iRepertoire HTBI primers to construct TCR beta libraries. TCRdb's own reprocessing of the public reads used fastp at Q25 and MiXCR and kept productive beta chains. Rows merge per CDR3 protein into single entries with the most common DNA and genes. Recorded for this sample are around 480,000 distinct CDR3 sequences; 15% to 20% of them occurred a single time. The top ten constitute about 12% of the sample. The sample's time point label, in plain terms: newly diagnosed GD, antithyroid drugs for less than 3 months. For both TCR sequencing and RNA sequencing, RNA was extracted from PBMCs in TRIzol.

The same data also contributed to another study, on T cells in Graves' hyperthyroidism and ophthalmopathy.

Sequencing used peripheral blood mononuclear cells (PBMCs), obtained at new diagnosis, from a patient treated with antithyroid drugs. These TCRs come from a man in his forties or fifties with Graves disease. Donor details come from another sample of the same person, matched by shared clones.

In this sample, this clonotype turned up many times. The chain combines TRBV7-2 with TRBJ2-2; 8 bases agree with TRBD1. The V gene's germline CDR1 is SGHTA and CDR2 FQGNSA. V trimming: 5 bases; J trimming: 5 bases; junction bases outside the gene matches: 7. This CDR3 has 15 residues. Written as DNA, the CDR3 is TGTGCCAGCAGCCCCCGGACAGGGTGGACCGGGGAGCTGTTTTTT. This sequence encodes CASSPRTGWTGELFF.

Regarding this clonotype: This likely traces to a read error, being one base from a far larger clone. The J gene is TRBJ2-3, the V gene TRBV3-1; a possible D gene is TRBD1 (6 bases). The CDR3 has 13 amino acids. Germline V gene sequence: CDR1 LGHDT, CDR2 YNNKEL (reference sequence). This CDR3 reads CASSQALTGPTFF. DNA for the CDR3: TGTGCCAGCAGCCAAGCTTTGACAGGACCAACTTTCTTT.

For this clonotype: A read error is the likely source, as a far larger clone sits one nucleotide away. The chain recombines TRBV7-3 with TRBJ2-1; TRBD1 aligns across 9 bases. V shed 3 bases and J 8 bases; nucleotides not matched to a gene: 8. Per the germline V gene, CDR1 is SGHTA and CDR2 is FQGTGA. This CDR3 is 15 amino acids long. CDR3 coding DNA: TGTGCCAGCAGCTTTGGTGGGGACAGGGTACATGAGCAGTTCTTC. Amino acid sequence: CASSFGGDRVHEQFF.

As for this clonotype: A single base separates this from a much larger clone, so it may be a read error. The rearrangement joins TRBV11-2 to TRBJ2-5; D is perhaps TRBD1 (5 bases). Looked up from germline, CDR1 is SGHAT and CDR2 is FQNNGV. This CDR3 has 15 amino acids. Deletions cut 5 bases from V and 4 bases from J, with 17 bases between. CDR3 nucleotides: TGTGCCAGCAGCACAGGACGACGGCCAGGAGAGACCCAGTACTTC. Encoded protein: CASSTGRRPGETQYF.

There are many counts of this clonotype. This sequence joins TRBV5-1 and TRBJ2-1, with D unclear. The V gene's germline CDR1 is SGHRS and CDR2 YFSETQ. There are 15 residues in the CDR3. Between the trimmed V and J ends, which lost 0 bases and 7 bases, there was a span of 14 bases. This CDR3 reads CASSLDSALRNEQFF. CDR3 nucleotides: TGCGCCAGCAGCTTGGATAGTGCCCTGAGGAATGAGCAGTTCTTC.

This clonotype was seen at least ten times. The V gene is TRBV6-1, the J gene TRBJ1-3; unclear D gene. The V gene's germline CDR1 is MNHNS and CDR2 SASEGT. The CDR3 is 15 amino acids. V lost 8 bases and J 0 bases, leaving 14 bases between the germline ends. In nucleotides, the CDR3 is TGTGCCAGCCGGAAGGACGGTGTCTCTGGAAACACCATATATTTT. This encodes CASRKDGVSGNTIYF.

At least ten counts were recorded for this clonotype. V usage is TRBV6-5 and J usage is TRBJ2-3; 8 positions agree with TRBD1. This CDR3 is built from 17 residues. V shed 3 bases and J 1 base; nucleotides not matched to a gene: 9. Germline-derived CDR1 and CDR2 are MNHEY and SVGAGI. The CDR3 bases are TGTGCCAGCAGTTATATGGGGCCGGGACAGGGCACAGATACGCAGTATTTT. It encodes CASSYMGPGQGTDTQYF.

In the case of this clonotype: A much larger clone lies one base from this, so it may be a read error. The chain recombines TRBV20-1 with TRBJ2-4, with 8 bases identical to TRBD2. V shed 6 bases, J shed 13 bases, and the junction held 20 bases outside the gene matches. Germline values: CDR1 DFQATT, CDR2 SNEGSKA (reference sequence). The CDR3 totals 15 residues. CDR3 coding DNA: TGCAGTGCCCCCTCGGGGGGGACCTCCTACAATGAGCAGTACTTC. Translating gives CSAPSGGTSYNEQYF.

This clonotype was observed at least ten times. V and J are TRBV12-3 or TRBV12-4 and TRBJ2-1; D is unresolved. The V end was cut by 5 bases, the J end by 9 bases, with 17 bases between. CDR3 length equals 14 residues. The CDR3, as DNA: TGTGCCAGCAGTGAACGGGTCATAAAGGGTGAGCAGTTCTTC. Translation: CASSERVIKGEQFF.

In this sample, this clonotype turned up many times. The chain is built from TRBV6-1 and TRBJ1-2, with no clear D. Germline CDR1 reads MNHNS; CDR2 reads SASEGT. The CDR3 is 16 residues long. Trimming shortened V by 2 bases and J by 6 bases, and 19 bases separated the two germline ends. CDR3 coding DNA: TGTGCCAGCAGTGAATCTGGACGGGTTGCCTCGGATGGCTACACCTTC. It encodes CASSESGRVASDGYTF.

This clonotype has just one count. A much larger clone is a single base away; this may be a read error. The chain links TRBV15 to TRBJ2-7, with 7 bases matching TRBD2. In germline, CDR1 is LNHNV, CDR2 YYDKDF (reference sequence). CDR3 size: 17 residues. In DNA, the CDR3 is TGTGCCACCAGCAGAGCGCTCGTGCTAGCGGATATCTACGAGCGGTACTTC. It specifies CATSRALVLADIYERYF.

This clonotype was observed many times. The chain uses TRBV28 and TRBJ2-2; D unclear. This CDR3 is 14 amino acids long. Trimming cost V 5 bases and J 0 bases, with 7 bases left between them. CDR1 MDHEN and CDR2 SYDVKM come from the germline V gene. The CDR3 reads CASSEQPNTGELFF. The CDR3 DNA reads as TGTGCCAGCAGTGAGCAACCGAACACCGGGGAGCTGTTTTTT.

In its sample, this clonotype was seen many times. This rearrangement joins TRBV20-1 to TRBJ1-2; TRBD1 aligns across 7 bases. The CDR3 spans 16 residues. With 4 bases clipped from V and 6 bases from J, the junction kept 17 bases outside the gene matches. Germline assignment: CDR1 DFQATT and CDR2 SNEGSKA (reference sequence). For the CDR3, the DNA is TGCAGTGCTATAAGACAGGGAGGGGGATTACTGGATGGCTACACCTTC. This translates into CSAIRQGGGLLDGYTF.

The rearrangement uses TRBV10-2 and TRBJ2-7; 7 bases match TRBD1. The junction had 7 bases not matched to a gene; V was cut back by 4 bases and J by 4 bases. Germline V gene sequence: CDR1 WSHSY, CDR2 SAAADI. The CDR3 contains 14 residues. CDR3 residues: CASSAVQGLYEQYF. The CDR3 DNA follows: TGCGCCAGCAGTGCAGTACAGGGGCTATACGAGCAGTACTTC.

The table lists this clonotype with many counts. CDR3 nucleotide sequence: TGCAGCGCCTCCCGAGCGGGGGAAGAGACCCAGTACTTC. The encoded protein is CSASRAGEETQYF. V is TRBV29-1 and J is TRBJ2-5; 8 positions agree with TRBD2. J lost 3 bases, V lost 7 bases, and 7 bases had no gene match. Germline CDR1 and CDR2: SQVTM and ANQGSEA. This CDR3 has 13 amino acids.